This record concerns one T cell receptor (beta chain) sequence. The data originate from a study of T cells expressing NK-cell markers. TCRdb re-called the 5' RACE reads; every CDR3 protein appears as one record, without DNA. With roughly 180,000 distinct CDR3 sequences in the sample, the ten largest clones hold 20% to 25%. The sample consisted of blood T cells: a sorted CD56 or NKG2C T cell subset, CD4+ or CD8+ T cells, or bulk PBMC T cells (not recorded which). The receptor was derived from a man aged 18 to 69 in good health.

CDR3 sequence: CASSQELAKNIQYF. This chain uses TRBV3-1 with TRBJ2-4. Germline V gene lookup returns CDR1 LGHDT and CDR2 YNNKEL (reference sequence). The CDR3 is made up of 14 amino acids. The complete variable domain, with remaining parts taken from reference TRBV3-1 and TRBJ2-4, reads DTAVSQTPKYLVTQMGNDKSIKCEQNLGHDTMYWYKQDSKKFLKIMFSYNNKELIINETVPNRFSPKSPDKAHLNLHINSLELGDSAVYFCASSQELAKNIQYFGAGTRLSVL.